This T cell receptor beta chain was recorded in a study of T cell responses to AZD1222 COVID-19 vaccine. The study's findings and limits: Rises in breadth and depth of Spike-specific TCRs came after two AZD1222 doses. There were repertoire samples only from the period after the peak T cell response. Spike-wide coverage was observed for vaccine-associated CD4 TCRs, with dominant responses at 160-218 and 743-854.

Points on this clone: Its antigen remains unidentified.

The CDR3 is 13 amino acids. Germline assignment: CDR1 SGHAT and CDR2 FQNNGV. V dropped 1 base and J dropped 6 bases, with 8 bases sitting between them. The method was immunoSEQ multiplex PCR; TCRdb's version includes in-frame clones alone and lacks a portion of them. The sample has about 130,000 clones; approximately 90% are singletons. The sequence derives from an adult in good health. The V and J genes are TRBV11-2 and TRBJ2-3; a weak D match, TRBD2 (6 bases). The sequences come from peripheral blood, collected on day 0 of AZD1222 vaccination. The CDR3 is CASSLGGVDTQYF. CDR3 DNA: TGTGCCAGCAGCTTAGGGGGGGTTGATACGCAGTATTTT.